The 9 T cell receptor beta chains reported below all come from one sample, sequenced in a study of shared clonotypes between healthy human individuals. Only in-frame clones appear in the TCRdb table, and some are missing; sequencing was by immunoSEQ multiplex PCR. The table lists over a million clones, 98% of them singletons. Sequencing input: naive CD4+ T cells sorted from blood. Documented subset: CD45RA+ positively selected. The source is a man aged 30 to 45 in good health.

The J gene is TRBJ2-6, the V gene TRBV9; 8 bases line up with TRBD2. In germline, CDR1 is SGDLS, CDR2 YYNGEE. CDR3 length: 16 residues. V was clipped by 3 bases and J by 2 bases; unmatched bases: 4. The CDR3 region is CASSASGYPGANVLTF. The CDR3 coding sequence is TGTGCCAGCAGCGCTAGCGGGTACCCTGGGGCCAACGTCCTGACTTTC.

Points on this clone: The same CDR3 also results from other DNA sequences found in this sample. This sequence joins TRBV28 and TRBJ2-2; D is undetermined. This CDR3 is 13 amino acids long. V lost 4 bases and J 1 base, leaving 4 bases between the germline ends. Looked up from germline, CDR1 is MDHEN and CDR2 is SYDVKM. The CDR3 DNA follows: TGTGCCAGCAGTTCCGGGAACACCGGGGAGCTGTTTTTT. Its protein product is CASSSGNTGELFF.

The rearrangement uses TRBV5-4 and TRBJ2-3, with 8 bases aligning to TRBD2. The CDR3 sequence is 14 residues long. V gave up 10 bases and J gave up 5 bases; unmatched junction bases: 12. The V gene's germline CDR1 is SGHNT and CDR2 YYREEE (reference sequence). The CDR3 loop reads CAASSGNGRDTQYF. The CDR3, as DNA: TGTGCCGCGAGTAGCGGGAATGGCAGAGATACGCAGTATTTT. The full variable domain, with the rest looked up from reference TRBV5-4 and TRBJ2-3, is ETGVTQSPTHLIKTRGQQVTLRCSSQSGHNTVSWYQQALGQGPQFIFQYYREEENGRGNFPPRFSGLQFPNYSSELNVNALELDDSALYLCAASSGNGRDTQYFGPGTRLTVL.

The V call is TRBV5-1, the J call TRBJ2-3; TRBD2 aligns across 16 bases. V shed 3 bases and J 2 bases; nucleotides not matched to a gene: 6. Looked up from germline, CDR1 is SGHRS and CDR2 is YFSETQ. The CDR3 spans 18 residues. The CDR3 DNA sequence: TGCGCCAGCAGCTATGGGACTAGCGGGAGGGCCTTCACAGATACGCAGTATTTT. Protein: CASSYGTSGRAFTDTQYF.

Comment on this clone: The identical CDR3 is also encoded by other nucleotide sequences in the sample. The chain links TRBV5-4 to TRBJ2-3; no clear D gene. The CDR3 is made up of 15 amino acids. The germline CDR1 and CDR2 sequences are SGHNT and YYREEE (reference sequence). V dropped 0 bases and J dropped 0 bases, with 8 bases sitting between them. Here the CDR3 DNA reads TGTGCCAGCAGCTTGGCGGCAGCTAGCACAGATACGCAGTATTTT. It encodes CASSLAAASTDTQYF.

The genes are TRBV5-4 and TRBJ1-1, with TRBD1 matching over 8 bases. The V and J ends lost 3 bases and 4 bases, in that order; junction bases with no gene match: 8. This CDR3 has 15 residues. Germline lookup yields CDR1 SGHNT and CDR2 YYREEE (reference sequence). The chain's CDR3 is CASSYPTGDFTEAFF. In DNA, the CDR3 is TGTGCCAGCAGCTACCCGACAGGGGACTTCACTGAAGCTTTCTTT.

This chain uses TRBV9 with TRBJ2-3; the D gene is possibly TRBD2 (6 bases). Germline lookup yields CDR1 SGDLS and CDR2 YYNGEE. The CDR3 totals 17 residues. V lost 0 bases to trimming and J lost 5 bases, with 19 bases between them. In nucleotides, the CDR3 is TGTGCCAGCAGCGTAGATCCCCTGGGCGGGGCGATAGATACGCAGTATTTT. It specifies CASSVDPLGGAIDTQYF.

The chain uses TRBV14 and TRBJ1-1; D not certain. Germline V CDR1 and CDR2: SGHDN, FVKESK. CDR3 length equals 13 residues. Trimming removed 0 bases from V and 5 bases from J, with 7 bases in between. CDR3 amino acids: CASSQEDVTEAFF. DNA of the CDR3: TGTGCCAGCAGCCAAGAAGACGTTACTGAAGCTTTCTTT.

The chain is built from TRBV9 and TRBJ1-4; no firm D call. CDR3 length: 13 residues. V was cut by 2 bases and J by 8 bases, with 10 bases left in between. Germline V CDR1 and CDR2: SGDLS, YYNGEE. CDR3 sequence reads: CASSVDTREKLFF. The CDR3 nucleotides are TGTGCCAGCAGCGTTGACACCCGGGAAAAACTGTTTTTT.